Described below is a single T cell receptor beta chain sequence and its context. Here immunoSEQ multiplex PCR was the method, and the copy in TCRdb shows in-frame clones only, minus some. The sample has around 170,000 clones, roughly nine tenths seen once. The data were obtained in a study of blood T cell repertoires in COVID-19. Study-wide context: There were acute and convalescent COVID-19 samples, and they came from the United States, Italy and Spain. The cDNA or gDNA used as material had been derived from T cells, B-cell-depleted T cells, or PBMCs.

The CDR3 loop spans 13 amino acids. The V and J ends lost 2 bases and 8 bases, in that order; junction bases with no gene match: 5. Germline CDR1 and CDR2: MNHEY and SMNVEV (reference sequence). This TCR derives from a woman aged 70-85 years with acute or convalescent COVID-19. V gene TRBV27 combines with J gene TRBJ1-2; 7 bases line up with TRBD1. Sequenced sample: peripheral blood. The CDR3 here is CASSLDRASGYTF. DNA for the CDR3: TGTGCCAGCAGTTTAGACAGGGCTAGCGGCTACACCTTC.